The source of this T cell receptor (beta chain) is a study of preoperative IRX-2 immunotherapy in early breast cancer. Treatment: preoperative locoregional IRX-2 cytokine immunotherapy. Samples came from a phase Ib trial of preoperative locoregional IRX-2 cytokine immunotherapy. The data were produced by immunoSEQ multiplex PCR, yet TCRdb's version contains in-frame clones alone and is incomplete. The sample includes some 42,000 clones, 82% of them seen just once. The CDR3 is 15 amino acids. The receptor comes from a human donor with breast cancer. This chain joins TRBV1 and TRBJ2-7; the table assigns TRBD1, which was not confirmed against the DNA. TRBV1 is flagged as a pseudogene. Here the sequenced sample was lymph node tissue, taken after IRX-2 immunotherapy. CDR3 region: CASSTRQGLRNEQYF. The CDR3 DNA follows: TGCGCCAGCAGCACTAGACAGGGGTTGAGGAACGAGCAGTACTTC.